The next 32 T cell receptor beta chains were all read from a single sample in a study of control samples from healthy donors and cancer patients. Only in-frame clones appear in the TCRdb table, and some are missing; sequencing was by immunoSEQ multiplex PCR. This table holds 100,000 to 150,000 clones, about 90% found once. The specimen was blood. The origin of the receptors is a woman aged 45-59 years in good health.

J is TRBJ1-2 and V is TRBV3-1 (or the pseudogene TRBV3-2), with D perhaps TRBD1 (5 bases). V was pared by 1 base and J by 5 bases, with 14 bases between. Germline CDR1 is LGHDT and CDR2 is YNNKEL (reference sequence). The CDR3 is 15 residues long. CDR3 residues: CASSQGQGGVYGYTF. In DNA, the CDR3 is TGTGCCAGCAGCCAAGGGCAGGGTGGAGTATATGGCTACACCTTC.

J is TRBJ1-1 and V is TRBV5-1; a weak D match, TRBD1 (5 bases). The CDR3 runs to 13 residues. Germline CDR1 SGHRS, CDR2 YFSETQ. V lost 6 bases to trimming and J lost 6 bases, with 15 bases between them. Written as DNA, the CDR3 is TGCGCCAGCACCCCGGAGGGGTACCCTGAAGCTTTCTTT. Translation: CASTPEGYPEAFF.

This clone showed up just once. The chain employs TRBV6-5 and TRBJ1-1; D call uncertain. This CDR3 is built from 10 residues. Trimming cost V 11 bases and J 4 bases, with 8 bases left between them. Germline CDR1 is MNHEY and CDR2 is SVGAGI. DNA of the CDR3: TGTGCCGCCGTACGCACTGAAGCTTTCTTT. Encoded protein: CAAVRTEAFF.

This chain's CDR3 is CAWNRNGGTNEKLFF. The CDR3 DNA sequence: TGTGCCTGGAATCGTAATGGTGGAACTAATGAAAAACTGTTTTTT. The V gene is TRBV30, the J gene TRBJ1-4; D is uncertain. V dropped 4 bases and J dropped 1 base, with 13 bases sitting between them. Germline CDR1 and CDR2: GTSNPN and SVGIG (reference sequence). The CDR3 loop spans 15 amino acids. Based on the CDR3 plus reference TRBV30 and TRBJ1-4, the full variable domain is SQTIHQWPATLVQPVGSPLSLECTVEGTSNPNLYWYRQAAGRGLQLLFYSVGIGQISSEVPQNLSASRPQDRQFILSSKKLLLSDSGFYLCAWNRNGGTNEKLFFGSGTQLSVL.

The chain uses TRBV5-4 and TRBJ1-2; D is possibly TRBD1 (5 bases). The CDR3 runs 14 residues. Germline CDR1 is SGHNT and CDR2 is YYREEE (reference sequence). Trimming stripped 1 base from V and 2 bases from J, with 9 bases between. CDR3 residues: CASSLPRTNYGYTF. DNA of the CDR3: TGTGCCAGCAGCTTGCCCAGGACAAACTATGGCTACACCTTC. Full variable domain (remainder filled in from reference TRBV5-4 and TRBJ1-2): ETGVTQSPTHLIKTRGQQVTLRCSSQSGHNTVSWYQQALGQGPQFIFQYYREEENGRGNFPPRFSGLQFPNYSSELNVNALELDDSALYLCASSLPRTNYGYTFGSGTRLTVV.

V usage is TRBV20-1 and J usage is TRBJ1-6; possible D gene TRBD1, 5 bases. CDR1 is DFQATT and CDR2 is SNEGSKA in the germline V gene (reference sequence). V was shortened by 3 bases and J by 0 bases, with 6 bases between the two germline ends. This CDR3 is built from 14 residues. In DNA, the CDR3 is TGCAGTGCTAGTGACAGCTCCTATAATTCACCCCTCCACTTT. Amino acid sequence: CSASDSSYNSPLHF.

This rearrangement joins TRBV4-1 to TRBJ2-1, with 8 bases that match TRBD1. CDR3 length equals 16 residues. CDR1 and CDR2 (germline): MGHRA, YSYEKL. The trim removed 3 bases at V and 7 bases at J, leaving 11 bases unmatched. CDR3 region: CASSHPRQGPLNEQFF. In nucleotides, the CDR3 is TGCGCCAGCAGCCATCCCAGACAGGGGCCCTTGAATGAGCAGTTCTTC.

The chain has TRBV6-5 and TRBJ1-2; D ambiguous. CDR3 length equals 15 residues. Deletions cut 6 bases from V and 0 bases from J, with 14 bases between. The germline CDR1 and CDR2 sequences are MNHEY and SVGAGI. CDR3 sequence: CASSDTVSANYGYTF. The DNA for the CDR3 is TGTGCCAGCAGCGACACCGTCTCAGCTAACTATGGCTACACCTTC.

The chain recombines TRBV6-1 with TRBJ1-5; possibly TRBD1 for D (5 bases). V was trimmed by 3 bases and J by 6 bases, leaving 15 bases between them. The CDR3 is 15 amino acids. Germline-derived CDR1 and CDR2 are MNHNS and SASEGT. The CDR3 sequence is CASSDSGTTIQPQHF. The CDR3, as DNA: TGTGCCAGCAGTGATTCAGGGACGACCATTCAGCCCCAGCATTTT.

The rearrangement uses TRBV2 and TRBJ1-5; TRBD1 matches at 7 bases. The CDR3 consists of 14 residues. The trim removed 1 base at V and 7 bases at J, leaving 4 bases unmatched. Germline V gives CDR1 SNHLY, CDR2 FYNNEI. CDR3 loop: CASSEEGRGQPQHF. The DNA for the CDR3 is TGTGCCAGCAGTGAAGAGGGCAGGGGGCAGCCCCAGCATTTT.

This chain joins TRBV5-1 and TRBJ1-4; D unresolved. The CDR3 length is 15 residues. Per germline, CDR1 SGHRS and CDR2 YFSETQ. Deletions cut 0 bases from V and 0 bases from J, with 6 bases between. The CDR3: CASSLGGATNEKLFF. The CDR3 DNA is TGCGCCAGCAGCTTGGGTGGGGCAACTAATGAAAAACTGTTTTTT.

The CDR3 nucleotides are TGTGCCAGCAGCATACAGGGGGCCATTGAGCAGTTCTTC. Amino acid sequence: CASSIQGAIEQFF. The rearrangement joins TRBV11-1 to TRBJ2-1, with TRBD1 matching over 9 bases. This CDR3 region has 13 residues. Trimming cost V 5 bases and J 9 bases; bases outside gene matches: 5. Germline V CDR1 and CDR2: SGHAT, FQDESV (reference sequence).

The CDR3 nucleotides are TGTGCCACCAGTGTAAGGGGGCTAGCGGCCTACAATGAGCAGTTCTTC. It translates to CATSVRGLAAYNEQFF. This rearrangement joins TRBV24-1 to TRBJ2-1, with D perhaps being TRBD1 or TRBD2 (7 bases each). V lost 5 bases and J lost 2, with 15 bases in between. The CDR3 runs 16 residues. Germline CDR1 reads KGHDR; CDR2 reads SFDVKD.

CDR3 loop: CASSPRTGVQPQHF. The DNA for the CDR3 is TGTGCCAGCAGTCCTCGGACAGGGGTTCAGCCCCAGCATTTT. This chain joins TRBV6-5 and TRBJ1-5; 9 bases match TRBD1. Per germline, CDR1 MNHEY and CDR2 SVGAGI. The CDR3 is 14 residues long. With 5 bases clipped from V and 6 bases from J, the junction kept 5 bases outside the gene matches.

The chain has TRBV7-2 and TRBJ2-3; weak D call: TRBD2 (5 bases). Germline-derived CDR1 and CDR2 are SGHTA and FQGNSA. The germline V and J ends were trimmed by 1 base and 3 bases, with 5 bases remaining between them. The length of the CDR3 is 13 residues. Here the CDR3 DNA reads TGTGCCAGCAGCTTAGGGGAGACAGATACGCAGTATTTT. It yields the protein CASSLGETDTQYF. The variable domain in full, completed from reference TRBV7-2 and TRBJ2-3, reads GAGVSQSPSNKVTEKGKDVELRCDPISGHTALYWYRQSLGQGLEFLIYFQGNSAPDKSGLPSDRFSAERTGGSVSTLTIQRTQQEDSAVYLCASSLGETDTQYFGPGTRLTVL.

The V gene is TRBV11-2, the J gene TRBJ1-1; perhaps TRBD1 as D (5 bases). CDR1 SGHAT and CDR2 FQNNGV come from the germline V gene. V lost 8 bases, J lost 0 bases, and 16 bases lay in between. The CDR3 is 15 residues long. CDR3 coding DNA: TGTGCCAGCTTAAAGCCCCAGGGTGTGAACACTGAAGCTTTCTTT. This encodes CASLKPQGVNTEAFF.

The V gene is TRBV6-1, the J gene TRBJ2-5, with D maybe TRBD1 (5 bases). This CDR3 spans 14 amino acids. CDR1 is MNHNS and CDR2 is SASEGT in the germline V gene. V lost 3 bases to trimming and J lost 0 bases, with 8 bases between them. The CDR3 sequence is CASSEVQDQETQYF. The CDR3 nucleotides are TGTGCCAGCAGTGAGGTACAGGACCAAGAGACCCAGTACTTC.

This chain uses TRBV2 with TRBJ1-1; D might be TRBD1 (5 bases). Germline assignment: CDR1 SNHLY and CDR2 FYNNEI. V lost 5 bases and J 7 bases, leaving 14 bases between the germline ends. The CDR3 loop spans 13 amino acids. CDR3 region: CASSPLRGSEAFF. In DNA, the CDR3 is TGTGCCAGCAGTCCCTTGAGGGGTAGTGAAGCTTTCTTT.

The chain employs TRBV7-8 and TRBJ1-1, with a possible D match to TRBD1 (5 bases). Trimming took 3 bases from V and 5 from J, leaving 19 bases between them. Germline lookup yields CDR1 SGHVS and CDR2 FQNEAQ. There are 16 residues in the CDR3. The CDR3 protein is CASSFGHQVGFTEAFF. CDR3 sequence (DNA): TGTGCCAGCAGCTTTGGACACCAGGTGGGGTTTACTGAAGCTTTCTTT.

This clone was seen a handful of times. The genes are TRBV28 and TRBJ2-7, with 9 bases identical to TRBD2. This CDR3 spans 15 amino acids. V was pared by 4 bases and J by 3 bases, with 7 bases of the junction left unmatched. The germline V gene encodes CDR1 MDHEN and CDR2 SYDVKM. CDR3 DNA: TGTGCCAGCAGTTCCCGGACTAGCGCCGACTACGAGCAGTACTTC. Amino acids: CASSSRTSADYEQYF.

This rearrangement joins TRBV11-2 to TRBJ1-2, with a possible D match to TRBD1 (6 bases). V gave up 3 bases and J gave up 7 bases, with 12 bases separating them. CDR3 size: 13 residues. Germline values: CDR1 SGHAT, CDR2 FQNNGV. DNA of the CDR3: TGTGCCAGCAGCTTCACAGGGTTGCGTGGCTACACCTTC. Translating gives CASSFTGLRGYTF.

The chain combines TRBV11-1 with TRBJ2-2; D possibly corresponds to TRBD2 (5 bases). The CDR3 runs 16 residues. V lost 5 bases, J lost 1 base, and 14 bases lay in between. Germline CDR1 and CDR2: SGHAT and FQDESV (reference sequence). This chain's CDR3 is CASSAARGRNTGELFF. CDR3 bases: TGTGCCAGCAGCGCGGCTCGGGGTCGGAACACCGGGGAGCTGTTTTTT.

The chain's CDR3 is CSASRVVGLVGTGGEDTIYF. CDR3 coding DNA: TGCAGTGCTAGTCGTGTGGTGGGCCTTGTGGGGACAGGGGGTGAAGACACCATATATTTT. This chain links TRBV20-1 with TRBJ1-3, with TRBD1 identical over 11 bases. Germline CDR1 reads DFQATT; CDR2 reads SNEGSKA (reference sequence). The J segment lost 8 bases and the V segment lost 3 bases, leaving 24 bases of the junction unmatched. This CDR3 comprises 20 residues.

The chain has TRBV27 and TRBJ2-1; D gene uncertain. V gave up 6 bases and J gave up 3 bases, with 21 bases separating them. The CDR3 totals 17 residues. CDR1 is MNHEY and CDR2 is SMNVEV in the germline V gene (reference sequence). The CDR3 nucleotides are TGTGCCAGCAGGACCCGAAAGCGACTGGAAGACTACAATGAGCAGTTCTTC. This codes for CASRTRKRLEDYNEQFF.

The genes are TRBV7-8 and TRBJ1-1, with D perhaps matching TRBD1 (5 bases). The CDR3 is made up of 15 amino acids. Germline V gene data show CDR1 as SGHVS and CDR2 as FQNEAQ. The germline V and J ends were trimmed by 5 bases and 2 bases, with 15 bases remaining between them. This chain's CDR3 is CASSPRSQGNTEAFF. DNA of the CDR3: TGTGCCAGCAGCCCAAGAAGCCAGGGAAACACTGAAGCTTTCTTT. The whole variable domain, remainder taken from reference TRBV7-8 and TRBJ1-1, is GAGVSQSPRYKVAKRGQDVALRCDPISGHVSLFWYQQALGQGPEFLTYFQNEAQLDKSGLPSDRFFAERPEGSVSTLKIQRTQQEDSAVYLCASSPRSQGNTEAFFGQGTRLTVV.

The gene calls are TRBV7-8 and TRBJ2-7; D possibly corresponds to TRBD2 (5 bases). This CDR3 region has 15 residues. Per the germline V gene, CDR1 is SGHVS and CDR2 is FQNEAQ. V dropped 1 base and J dropped 5 bases, with 15 bases sitting between them. CDR3 loop: CASSLEQLLGNEQYF. The CDR3 DNA is TGTGCCAGCAGCTTAGAGCAGTTGCTCGGGAACGAGCAGTACTTC.

The table lists this clone with a count of one. This sequence joins TRBV3-1 (or the pseudogene TRBV3-2) and TRBJ2-5, with 11 bases that match TRBD1. The V segment lost 5 bases and the J segment 1 base; nucleotides outside the gene matches: 3. The germline gives CDR1 LGHDT, CDR2 YNNKEL (reference sequence). CDR3 size: 15 residues. For the CDR3, the DNA is TGTGCCAGCAGCTTCGGGACAGGGGGCCAAGAGACCCAGTACTTC. This translates into CASSFGTGGQETQYF.

The genes are TRBV10-3 and TRBJ2-3; D is unresolved. The CDR3 extends over 14 amino acids. Germline-derived CDR1 and CDR2 are ENHRY and SYGVKD. Trimming removed 0 bases at V and 3 bases at J, with 7 bases between. CDR3 loop: CAISESSRTDTQYF. The CDR3 DNA reads TGTGCCATCAGTGAGTCATCGAGGACAGATACGCAGTATTTT.

The CDR3 reads CASSTGQLAQETQYF. CDR3 coding DNA: TGCGCCAGCAGCACGGGACAGCTTGCCCAAGAGACCCAGTACTTC. The chain joins TRBV5-1 to TRBJ2-5; 7 positions match TRBD1. From germline, CDR1 is SGHRS and CDR2 YFSETQ. The trim removed 4 bases at V and 1 base at J, leaving 7 bases unmatched. CDR3 length: 15 residues.

The chain links TRBV27 to TRBJ2-1; D ambiguous. The CDR3 length is 16 residues. With 2 bases removed from V and 8 bases from J, the gap between germline ends came to 19 bases. Germline V CDR1 and CDR2: MNHEY, SMNVEV (reference sequence). The CDR3 sequence: CASSLIGKVDGDEQFF. The CDR3 DNA reads as TGTGCCAGCAGTTTAATTGGGAAAGTCGATGGCGATGAGCAGTTCTTC.

J is TRBJ1-1 and V is TRBV27; no clear D. Trimming took 8 bases from V and 3 from J, leaving 16 bases between them. The CDR3 has 14 amino acids. Germline V gene sequence: CDR1 MNHEY, CDR2 SMNVEV (reference sequence). This CDR3 reads CASLPGREDTEAFF. The CDR3 DNA sequence: TGTGCCAGCTTACCGGGGAGGGAGGACACTGAAGCTTTCTTT.

J is TRBJ2-3 and V is TRBV28; 16 bases map to TRBD2. Germline lookup yields CDR1 MDHEN and CDR2 SYDVKM. This CDR3 is 17 amino acids long. V shed 3 bases, J shed 2 bases, and the junction held 2 bases outside the gene matches. The CDR3 sequence: CASSLGTSGRATDTQYF. The CDR3 coding sequence is TGTGCCAGCAGTTTGGGGACTAGCGGGAGGGCCACAGATACGCAGTATTTT.